The sequence of this TCR beta chain was determined in a study of T cell changes during pregnancy in multiple sclerosis. The data were produced by immunoSEQ multiplex PCR, yet TCRdb's version contains in-frame clones alone and is incomplete. The sample records tens of thousands of clones, around 90% being singletons. The trim removed 5 bases at V and 8 bases at J, leaving 13 bases unmatched. In germline, CDR1 is SNHLY, CDR2 FYNNEI. This CDR3 has 15 amino acids. Here the sequenced sample was peripheral blood, taken before pregnancy. The TCR originated in a female donor with multiple sclerosis, enrolled in a pregnancy study. The rearrangement joins TRBV2 to TRBJ1-1, with TRBD1 matching over 8 bases. The CDR3 loop reads CASSQRQGPLGEAFF. DNA of the CDR3: TGTGCCAGCAGTCAACGACAGGGGCCCCTAGGAGAAGCTTTCTTT.